A single sample is the source of the 6 T cell receptor beta chains below, sequenced in a study of cytomegalovirus exposure and HLA in healthy donors. The PCR had 60 Vbeta and 13 Jbeta primers. Repertoires were generated with immunoSEQ multiplex PCR, while TCRdb's copy carries only in-frame clones and drops some. This table holds under 120,000 clones. Specimen: PBMCs. The receptor set was obtained from a man in his fifties in good health and CMV-seronegative.

This rearrangement joins TRBV5-4 to TRBJ1-4; TRBD1 agrees at 10 bases. Looked up from germline, CDR1 is SGHNT and CDR2 is YYREEE (reference sequence). The length of the CDR3 is 14 residues. The J segment lost 11 bases and the V segment lost 4 bases, leaving 8 bases of the junction unmatched. CDR3 DNA sequence: TGTGCCAGCAGCGCCGACAGGGGGCAAGGGAAACTGTTTTTT. It encodes CASSADRGQGKLFF.

This rearrangement joins TRBV5-1 to TRBJ1-1, with 10 positions matching TRBD1. The length of the CDR3 is 14 residues. Unmatched junction bases numbered 5, after V lost 4 bases and J lost 5 bases. CDR1 is SGHRS and CDR2 is YFSETQ in the germline V gene. The CDR3 region has the DNA TGCGCCAGCAGCACTGGACAGGGGGAGACTGAAGCTTTCTTT. Residues: CASSTGQGETEAFF.

This chain joins TRBV5-1 and TRBJ1-1; tentative D call: TRBD1 (5 bases). Germline CDR1 reads SGHRS; CDR2 reads YFSETQ. The CDR3 spans 13 residues. V lost 0 bases to trimming and J lost 4 bases, with 7 bases between them. The CDR3, as DNA: TGCGCCAGCAGCTTGGCAGGGTTCACTGAAGCTTTCTTT. This gives the protein CASSLAGFTEAFF.

The rearrangement uses TRBV5-1 and TRBJ2-5; D is unresolved. Trimming left V 5 bases short and J 5 bases short, with 16 bases between. Looked up from germline, CDR1 is SGHRS and CDR2 is YFSETQ. This CDR3 has 14 residues. CDR3 protein: CASRPPELWETQYF. The CDR3 DNA is TGCGCCAGCAGGCCACCGGAGTTATGGGAGACCCAGTACTTC. The full variable domain, its missing parts supplied by reference TRBV5-1 and TRBJ2-5, is KAGVTQTPRYLIKTRGQQVTLSCSPISGHRSVSWYQQTPGQGLQFLFEYFSETQRNKGNFPGRFSGRQFSNSRSEMNVSTLELGDSALYLCASRPPELWETQYFGPGTRLLVL.

The chain joins TRBV9 to TRBJ1-1; weak D call: TRBD1 (6 bases). V was shortened by 3 bases and J by 0 bases, with 15 bases between the two germline ends. Germline-derived CDR1 and CDR2 are SGDLS and YYNGEE. The CDR3 covers 16 residues. This chain's CDR3 is CASSGRGGPVNTEAFF. DNA for the CDR3: TGTGCCAGCAGCGGGAGGGGGGGGCCGGTGAACACTGAAGCTTTCTTT.

The V gene is TRBV30, the J gene TRBJ2-7; 8 bases are shared with TRBD2. The CDR3 has 17 amino acids. Looked up from germline, CDR1 is GTSNPN and CDR2 is SVGIG (reference sequence). Losses at the gene ends were 3 bases for V and 4 bases for J; bases not matched to a gene: 17. Written as DNA, the CDR3 is TGTGCCTGGAGCGTCCCCGGGGGGGGCACGGGCCTTTACGAGCAGTACTTC. Amino acid sequence: CAWSVPGGGTGLYEQYF.